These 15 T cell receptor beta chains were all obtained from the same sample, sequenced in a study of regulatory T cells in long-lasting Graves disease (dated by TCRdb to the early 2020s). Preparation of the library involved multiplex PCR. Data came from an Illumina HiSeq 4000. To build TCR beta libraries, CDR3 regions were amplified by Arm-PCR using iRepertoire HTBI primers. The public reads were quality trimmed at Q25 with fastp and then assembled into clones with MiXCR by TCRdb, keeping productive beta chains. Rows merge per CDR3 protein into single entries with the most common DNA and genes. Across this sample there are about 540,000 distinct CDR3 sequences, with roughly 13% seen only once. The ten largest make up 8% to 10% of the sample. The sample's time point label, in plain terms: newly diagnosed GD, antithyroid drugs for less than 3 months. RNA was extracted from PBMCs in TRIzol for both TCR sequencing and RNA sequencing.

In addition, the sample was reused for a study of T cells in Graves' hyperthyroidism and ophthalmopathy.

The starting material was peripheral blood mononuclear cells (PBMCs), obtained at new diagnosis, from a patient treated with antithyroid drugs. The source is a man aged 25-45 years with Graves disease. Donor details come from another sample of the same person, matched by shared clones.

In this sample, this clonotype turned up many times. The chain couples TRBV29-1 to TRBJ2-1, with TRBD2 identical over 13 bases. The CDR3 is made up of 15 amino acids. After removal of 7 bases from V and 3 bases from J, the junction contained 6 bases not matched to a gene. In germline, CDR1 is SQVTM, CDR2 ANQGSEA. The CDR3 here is CSGGLAGVVYNEQFF. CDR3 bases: TGCAGCGGTGGACTAGCGGGAGTGGTCTACAATGAGCAGTTCTTC.

The CDR3 reads CASSFPGTNTDTQYF. The CDR3 DNA reads TGTGCCAGCAGTTTCCCCGGGACCAACACAGATACGCAGTATTTT. This chain uses TRBV6-2 or TRBV6-3 with TRBJ2-3; D possibly matches TRBD1 or TRBD2 (5 bases each). Germline V lookup: CDR1 MNHEY, CDR2 SVGEGT. CDR3 size: 15 residues. The V gene lost 4 bases and the J gene lost 2 bases, with 13 bases spanning the gap.

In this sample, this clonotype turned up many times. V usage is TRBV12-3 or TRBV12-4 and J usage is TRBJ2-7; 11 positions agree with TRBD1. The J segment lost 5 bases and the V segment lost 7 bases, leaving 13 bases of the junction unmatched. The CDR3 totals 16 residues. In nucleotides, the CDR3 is TGTGCCAGCACCTCCGGGACAGGGGGGGCGAGGCACGAGCAGTACTTC. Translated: CASTSGTGGARHEQYF.

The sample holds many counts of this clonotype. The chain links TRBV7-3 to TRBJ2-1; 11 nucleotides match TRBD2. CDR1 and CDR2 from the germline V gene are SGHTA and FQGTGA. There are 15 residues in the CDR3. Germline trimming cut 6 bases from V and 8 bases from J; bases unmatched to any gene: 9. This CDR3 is CASSRTSGPLHEQFF. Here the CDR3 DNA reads TGTGCCAGCAGTCGGACTAGCGGGCCATTGCATGAGCAGTTCTTC.

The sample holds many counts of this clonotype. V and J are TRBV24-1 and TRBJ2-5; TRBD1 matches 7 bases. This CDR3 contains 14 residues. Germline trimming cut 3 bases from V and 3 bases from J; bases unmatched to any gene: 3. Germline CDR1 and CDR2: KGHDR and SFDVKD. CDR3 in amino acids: CATSDPGGEETQYF. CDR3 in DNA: TGTGCCACCAGTGATCCAGGGGGAGAAGAGACCCAGTACTTC.

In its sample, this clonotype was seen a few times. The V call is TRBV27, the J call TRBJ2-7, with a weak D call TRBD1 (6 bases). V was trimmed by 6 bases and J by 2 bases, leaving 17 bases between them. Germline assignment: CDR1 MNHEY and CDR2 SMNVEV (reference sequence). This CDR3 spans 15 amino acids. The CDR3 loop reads CASSPIDRWTYEQYF. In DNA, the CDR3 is TGTGCCAGCAGCCCCATAGACAGGTGGACCTACGAGCAGTACTTC.

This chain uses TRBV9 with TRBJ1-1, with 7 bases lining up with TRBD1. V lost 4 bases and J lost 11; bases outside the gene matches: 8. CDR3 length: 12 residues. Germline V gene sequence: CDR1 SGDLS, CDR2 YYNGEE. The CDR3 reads CASSPRQGSAFF. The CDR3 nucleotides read TGTGCCAGCAGCCCCAGACAGGGATCGGCTTTCTTT. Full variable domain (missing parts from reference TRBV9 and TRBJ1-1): DSGVTQTPKHLITATGQRVTLRCSPRSGDLSVYWYQQSLDQGLQFLIQYYNGEERAKGNILERFSAQQFPDLHSELNLSSLELGDSALYFCASSPRQGSAFFGQGTRLTVV.

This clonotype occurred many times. This chain's CDR3 is CASSVQGAEDTQYF. The CDR3 nucleotides read TGTGCCAGCAGCGTCCAGGGGGCCGAAGATACGCAGTATTTT. The chain couples TRBV11-2 to TRBJ2-3, with 8 bases aligning to TRBD1. The CDR3 is 14 amino acids. The trim removed 5 bases at V and 5 bases at J, leaving 6 bases unmatched. Germline CDR1 and CDR2: SGHAT and FQNNGV.

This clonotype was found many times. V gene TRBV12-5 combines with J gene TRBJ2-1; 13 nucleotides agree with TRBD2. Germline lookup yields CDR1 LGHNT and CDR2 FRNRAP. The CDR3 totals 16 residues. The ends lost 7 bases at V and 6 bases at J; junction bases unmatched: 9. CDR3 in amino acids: CASASPRTSGSNEQFF. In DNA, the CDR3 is TGTGCTAGTGCTTCTCCCAGGACTAGCGGGAGCAATGAGCAGTTCTTC.

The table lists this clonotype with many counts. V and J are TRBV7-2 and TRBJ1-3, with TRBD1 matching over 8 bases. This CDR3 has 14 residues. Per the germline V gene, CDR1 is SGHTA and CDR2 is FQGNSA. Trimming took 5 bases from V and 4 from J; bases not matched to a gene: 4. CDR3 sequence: CASSNRGRGNTIYF. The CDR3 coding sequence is TGTGCCAGCAGCAACAGGGGGAGAGGAAACACCATATATTTT.

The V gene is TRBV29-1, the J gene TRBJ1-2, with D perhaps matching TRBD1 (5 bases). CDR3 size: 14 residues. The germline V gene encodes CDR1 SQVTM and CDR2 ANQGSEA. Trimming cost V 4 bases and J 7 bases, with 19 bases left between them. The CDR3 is CSVGGRGRSGGYTF. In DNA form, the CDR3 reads TGCAGCGTTGGGGGGAGGGGCCGCAGTGGTGGCTACACCTTC.

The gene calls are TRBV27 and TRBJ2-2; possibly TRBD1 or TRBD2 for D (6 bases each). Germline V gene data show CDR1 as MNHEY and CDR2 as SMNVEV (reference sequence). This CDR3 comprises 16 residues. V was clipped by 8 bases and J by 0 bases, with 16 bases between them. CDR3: CASRTGGRANTGELFF. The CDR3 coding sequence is TGTGCCAGCCGAACCGGGGGCAGGGCGAACACCGGGGAGCTGTTTTTT.

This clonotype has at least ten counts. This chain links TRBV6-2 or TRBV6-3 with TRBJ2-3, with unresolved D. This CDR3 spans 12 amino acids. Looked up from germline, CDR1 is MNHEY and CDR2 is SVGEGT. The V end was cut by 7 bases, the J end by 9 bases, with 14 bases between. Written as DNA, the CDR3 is TGTGCCAGCACCCAGACCGGACGGACGCAGTATTTT. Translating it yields CASTQTGRTQYF.

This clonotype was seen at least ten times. The CDR3, as DNA: TGTGCCAGCAAGGAGGGCAGGGGAAACACTGAAGCTTTCTTT. This sequence encodes CASKEGRGNTEAFF. The chain joins TRBV7-3 to TRBJ1-1, with D possibly matching TRBD1 (6 bases). Germline V gene sequence: CDR1 SGHTA, CDR2 FQGTGA. The CDR3 contains 14 residues. V lost 7 bases, J lost 2 bases, and 14 bases lay in between.

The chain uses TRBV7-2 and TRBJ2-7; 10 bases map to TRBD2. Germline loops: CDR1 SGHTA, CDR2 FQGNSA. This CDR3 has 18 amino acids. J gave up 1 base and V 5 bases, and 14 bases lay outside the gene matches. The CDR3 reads CASSILGGGTSESYEQYF. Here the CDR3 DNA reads TGTGCCAGCAGCATCCTCGGGGGGGGGACTAGCGAATCCTACGAGCAGTACTTC.